Presented here are 25 T cell receptor beta chains from one specimen sequenced in a study of cytomegalovirus exposure and HLA in healthy donors (dated by TCRdb to between 2016 and 2019). Library generation was performed with the immunoSEQ multiplex PCR assay. For the multiplex PCR, a mixture combining 60 forward primers for TCR Vbeta segments and 13 reverse primers for TCR Jbeta segments was used. TCRdb took this table from immuneACCESS and kept in-frame rearrangements with V and J called. Such tables lack part of the clones; where checked against another copy, unresolved V genes explain under half of the gap, and the rest is unexplained. For this sample there are 50,000 to 70,000 clones; approximately 80% appear just once. Approximately 2.3% of the sample is taken by the ten largest. Sequencing used PBMCs. The receptors were gathered from a female donor in good health and CMV-seronegative.

A single count supports this clone. The J gene is TRBJ2-1, the V gene TRBV7-3, with a tentative D call TRBD1 (5 bases). The V and J ends lost 1 base and 4 bases respectively, with 11 bases between them. This CDR3 region has 15 residues. Germline V gives CDR1 SGHTA, CDR2 FQGTGA. The CDR3: CASSLILGQYNEQFF. The CDR3, as DNA: TGTGCCAGCAGCTTAATCTTGGGGCAGTACAATGAGCAGTTCTTC.

CDR3 nucleotides: TGTGCCAGCAGTTTACGGAGGGGACGGACTGAAGCTTTCTTT. Translation gives CASSLRRGRTEAFF. This sequence joins TRBV28 and TRBJ1-1; tentatively, D is TRBD1 (5 bases). Germline V gives CDR1 MDHEN, CDR2 SYDVKM. CDR3 length: 14 residues. V was shortened by 2 bases and J by 5 bases, with 12 bases between the two germline ends. Full variable domain (remainder filled in from reference TRBV28 and TRBJ1-1): DVKVTQSSRYLVKRTGEKVFLECVQDMDHENMFWYRQDPGLGLRLIYFSYDVKMKEKGDIPEGYSVSREKKERFSLILESASTNQTSMYLCASSLRRGRTEAFFGQGTRLTVV.

V is TRBV6-1 and J is TRBJ2-7; D perhaps matches TRBD2 (6 bases). CDR1 MNHNS and CDR2 SASEGT come from the germline V gene. This CDR3 is built from 15 residues. V was trimmed by 2 bases and J by 0 bases, leaving 11 bases between them. The CDR3 sequence: CASSEMGGSSYEQYF. The CDR3 coding sequence is TGTGCCAGCAGTGAAATGGGGGGTAGCTCCTACGAGCAGTACTTC.

This chain links TRBV7-9 with TRBJ2-5; D unresolved. The V gene lost 7 bases and the J gene lost 7 bases, with 16 bases spanning the gap. CDR1 and CDR2 (germline): SEHNR, FQNEAQ (reference sequence). This CDR3 region has 13 residues. This CDR3 reads CASNPPEIVTQYF. The CDR3 nucleotides read TGTGCCAGCAACCCCCCAGAAATCGTGACCCAGTACTTC. Drawing the rest from reference TRBV7-9 and TRBJ2-5, the complete variable domain is DTGVSQNPRHKITKRGQNVTFRCDPISEHNRLYWYRQTLGQGPEFLTYFQNEAQLEKSRLLSDRFSAERPKGSFSTLEIQRTEQGDSAMYLCASNPPEIVTQYFGPGTRLLVL.

The rearrangement links TRBV10-3 to TRBJ2-3; D call uncertain. V dropped 1 base and J dropped 6 bases, with 8 bases sitting between them. This CDR3 comprises 13 residues. Per germline, CDR1 ENHRY and CDR2 SYGVKD. CDR3 coding DNA: TGTGCCATCAGTGAGTTTCGGTCCGATACGCAGTATTTT. Protein sequence: CAISEFRSDTQYF.

This clone was counted between two and nine times. The chain links TRBV7-2 to TRBJ2-5, with D possibly TRBD2 on 5 matching bases. Germline CDR1 is SGHTA and CDR2 is FQGNSA. Trimming stripped 6 bases from V and 6 bases from J, with 14 bases between. This CDR3 comprises 13 residues. CDR3 nucleotide sequence: TGTGCCAGCAGGACCAGAAGGGAGCAGACCCAGTACTTC. Encoded protein: CASRTRREQTQYF.

The V call is TRBV6-5, the J call TRBJ1-1, with 7 positions matching TRBD1. In germline, CDR1 is MNHEY, CDR2 SVGAGI. The CDR3 consists of 12 residues. V was clipped by 10 bases and J by 2 bases; unmatched bases: 4. CDR3 loop: CATRQGNTEAFF. DNA of the CDR3: TGTGCCACCAGACAGGGTAACACTGAAGCTTTCTTT.

On this clone itself: Germline is not matched at one junction end, which may reflect a read error. The identical CDR3 is also encoded by other nucleotide sequences in the sample. The chain recombines TRBV28 with TRBJ1-6; 7 bases fit TRBD1. Germline V lookup: CDR1 MDHEN, CDR2 SYDVKM. This CDR3 region has 14 residues. The CDR3, as DNA: TGTGCCAGCAGTTATCAGGGGGATAATTCCCCCCTCCACTTT. Translating it yields CASSYQGDNSPLHF.

This chain connects TRBV5-4 to TRBJ2-1; D is possibly TRBD1 (5 bases). Per the germline V gene, CDR1 is SGHNT and CDR2 is YYREEE (reference sequence). Trimming cost V 3 bases and J 0 bases, with 16 bases left between them. The CDR3 runs 17 residues. CDR3 in amino acids: CASSSPLTVLSYNEQFF. The CDR3 DNA is TGTGCCAGCAGCTCCCCCTTGACAGTTCTCTCCTACAATGAGCAGTTCTTC. Combining the CDR3 with reference TRBV5-4 and TRBJ2-1 gives the whole variable domain ETGVTQSPTHLIKTRGQQVTLRCSSQSGHNTVSWYQQALGQGPQFIFQYYREEENGRGNFPPRFSGLQFPNYSSELNVNALELDDSALYLCASSSPLTVLSYNEQFFGPGTRLTVL.

The rearrangement links TRBV21-1 to TRBJ1-6; TRBD1 is the table's D call, not checked against the DNA. TRBV21-1 counts as a pseudogene. This CDR3 is 14 amino acids long. CDR3 in amino acids: CASTQGHYSRALHF. The DNA for the CDR3 is TGTGCCAGCACCCAGGGACACTATAGTAGAGCCCTCCACTTT.

The chain employs TRBV9 and TRBJ2-1, with a tentative D call TRBD1 (5 bases). Trimming stripped 4 bases from V and 1 base from J, with 12 bases between. The germline gives CDR1 SGDLS, CDR2 YYNGEE. CDR3 size: 15 residues. DNA of the CDR3: TGTGCCAGCAGCCCCCCCCCAGGGTCCTACAATGAGCAGTTCTTC. The encoded protein is CASSPPPGSYNEQFF.

The gene calls are TRBV4-2 and TRBJ1-4; D remains unclear. Trimming removed 0 bases from V and 7 bases from J, with 21 bases in between. Germline V gene data show CDR1 as LGHNA and CDR2 as YNFKEQ. The CDR3 has 18 residues. This CDR3 is CASSQEVGPANRGEKLFF. Here the CDR3 DNA reads TGTGCCAGCAGCCAAGAAGTAGGACCTGCGAATCGGGGTGAAAAACTGTTTTTT.

The chain combines TRBV6-5 with TRBJ2-3; 7 bases are shared with TRBD1. CDR3 length equals 16 residues. The trim removed 0 bases at V and 4 bases at J, leaving 7 bases unmatched. Germline CDR1 reads MNHEY; CDR2 reads SVGAGI. The CDR3 nucleotides read TGTGCCAGCAGTTACTCTAGGGGGCGAAGGGCAGATACGCAGTATTTT. Protein sequence: CASSYSRGRRADTQYF.

The J gene is TRBJ2-3, the V gene TRBV25-1; no definite D call. Trimming stripped 1 base from V and 5 bases from J, with 7 bases between. Germline lookup yields CDR1 MGHDK and CDR2 SYGVNS. There are 13 residues in the CDR3. CDR3 region: CASSESEKDTQYF. In nucleotides, the CDR3 is TGTGCCAGCAGTGAATCTGAGAAAGATACGCAGTATTTT.

The chain uses TRBV29-1 and TRBJ2-5; D may be TRBD2 (6 bases). The end of the DNA aligns better with TRBJ2-7, so the J call may be wrong. The CDR3 loop spans 12 amino acids. CDR1 is SQVTM and CDR2 is ANQGSEA in the germline V gene. The CDR3 nucleotides read TGCAGCGTTGCTAGCGCCCCGGACGAGCAGTACTTC. Translated, it gives CSVASAPDEQYF.

This rearrangement joins TRBV2 to TRBJ1-1; TRBD1 aligns across 7 bases. This CDR3 is 12 amino acids long. Unmatched junction bases numbered 3, after V lost 5 bases and J lost 6 bases. Germline lookup yields CDR1 SNHLY and CDR2 FYNNEI. CDR3 sequence reads: CASSTDRAEAFF. CDR3 in DNA: TGTGCCAGCAGTACCGACAGGGCTGAAGCTTTCTTT. Drawing the rest from reference TRBV2 and TRBJ1-1, the complete variable domain is EPEVTQTPSHQVTQMGQEVILRCVPISNHLYFYWYRQILGQKVEFLVSFYNNEISEKSEIFDDQFSVERPDGSNFTLKIRSTKLEDSAMYFCASSTDRAEAFFGQGTRLTVV.

V is TRBV10-3 and J is TRBJ2-1, with TRBD2 identical over 7 bases. Germline V CDR1 and CDR2: ENHRY, SYGVKD. V was pared by 6 bases and J by 4 bases, with 6 bases of the junction left unmatched. This CDR3 contains 14 residues. The CDR3 nucleotides read TGTGCCATCAGGGCGGGAGACTCGTACAATGAGCAGTTCTTC. Protein sequence: CAIRAGDSYNEQFF.

This clone was seen a few times. The chain carries TRBV4-1 and TRBJ2-5; D may be TRBD1 (6 bases). V was clipped by 0 bases and J by 11 bases, with 13 bases between them. The CDR3 sequence is 13 residues long. Germline V gene sequence: CDR1 MGHRA, CDR2 YSYEKL. The CDR3 protein is CASSQDTGTSQYF. CDR3 nucleotide sequence: TGCGCCAGCAGCCAAGACACAGGGACATCGCAGTACTTC.

The chain recombines TRBV6-5 with TRBJ2-1; 8 nucleotides agree with TRBD2. V lost 6 bases to trimming and J lost 10 bases; unmatched junction nucleotides: 11. The CDR3 contains 14 residues. Germline CDR1 MNHEY, CDR2 SVGAGI. The CDR3 reads CASRRPGGPNEQFF. For the CDR3, the DNA is TGTGCCAGCAGACGGCCGGGAGGGCCTAACGAGCAGTTCTTC.

Of note for this clone: Other nucleotide sequences from this sample produce the same CDR3. CDR3 DNA: TGTGCCAGCAGTGAACAGGCAGCCGGGGGTAATGAAAAACTGTTTTTT. This translates into CASSEQAAGGNEKLFF. The genes are TRBV6-1 and TRBJ1-4; the D gene is possibly TRBD1 (5 bases). This CDR3 is 16 amino acids long. The germline CDR1 and CDR2 sequences are MNHNS and SASEGT. V lost 2 bases and J 4 bases, leaving 14 bases between the germline ends.

In this sample, this clone turned up a few times. V gene TRBV5-1 combines with J gene TRBJ2-3, with TRBD2 identical over 8 bases. After removal of 0 bases from V and 4 bases from J, the junction contained 7 bases not matched to a gene. This CDR3 comprises 16 residues. Germline CDR1 SGHRS, CDR2 YFSETQ. CDR3 in amino acids: CASSLGAGGGSDTQYF. The CDR3 DNA is TGCGCCAGCAGCTTGGGGGCCGGCGGGGGGTCAGATACGCAGTATTTT.

The V call is TRBV30, the J call TRBJ1-1; D uncertain. V lost 5 bases, J lost 2 bases, and 9 bases lay in between. This CDR3 comprises 12 residues. Germline V CDR1 and CDR2: GTSNPN, SVGIG (reference sequence). CDR3 coding DNA: TGTGCCTGGTGGGCCTCAAACACTGAAGCTTTCTTT. Its translation is CAWWASNTEAFF.

This clone was counted only a few times. J is TRBJ2-7 and V is TRBV25-1; the match to TRBD1 covers 8 bases. Trimming removed 0 bases from V and 6 bases from J; junction bases left unmatched: 7. In germline, CDR1 is MGHDK, CDR2 SYGVNS. The CDR3 has 15 residues. CDR3 bases: TGTGCCAGCAGTGAATATGGGACAGGAGCTATCGAGCAGTACTTC. This gives the protein CASSEYGTGAIEQYF.

V gene TRBV23-1 combines with J gene TRBJ1-1, with D perhaps TRBD1 (5 bases). TRBV23-1 qualifies as an ORF whose function is uncertain. This CDR3 comprises 19 residues. Deletions cut 0 bases from V and 0 bases from J, with 20 bases between. As DNA, the CDR3 is TGCGCCAGCAGTCAATCGTCGGCAGGGATTATTAATTTGAACACTGAAGCTTTCTTT. It translates to CASSQSSAGIINLNTEAFF.

V usage is TRBV20-1 and J usage is TRBJ1-1, with D unclear. Germline-derived CDR1 and CDR2 are DFQATT and SNEGSKA (reference sequence). The CDR3 extends over 10 amino acids. Deletions cut 5 bases from V and 5 bases from J, with 6 bases between. CDR3 loop: CSAQNTEAFF. For the CDR3, the DNA is TGCAGTGCTCAGAATACTGAAGCTTTCTTT.